This T cell receptor (beta chain) was observed in a study of CD8 T cells in ankylosing spondylitis. General study results and limits: For ankylosing spondylitis blood, a TCR beta motif of several highly homologous variants appeared characteristic. Disease-associated clones were CD8+ and fairly uncommon in peripheral blood.

CDR1 and CDR2 (germline): SQVTM, ANQGSEA. The CDR3 spans 13 residues. V was clipped by 4 bases and J by 3 bases, with 10 bases between them. As the method for making TCR beta libraries, quantitative 5'-RACE with molecular barcodes was used. TCRdb passed the 5' RACE reads through MiXCR, listing each CDR3 protein once. Found here are roughly 160,000 distinct CDR3 sequences, roughly 10% of them singletons; the top ten hold around 15%. This clonotype was seen many times. The antigen is unknown. This chain connects TRBV29-1 to TRBJ2-1; D remains unclear. Specimen: blood, either unsorted or a sorted T cell fraction (not recorded which). This receptor was taken from a female donor with ankylosing spondylitis or in good health (not recorded which). The CDR3 reads CSVGEAYYNEQFF. The DNA for the CDR3 is TGCAGCGTTGGCGAGGCGTACTACAATGAGCAGTTCTTC.